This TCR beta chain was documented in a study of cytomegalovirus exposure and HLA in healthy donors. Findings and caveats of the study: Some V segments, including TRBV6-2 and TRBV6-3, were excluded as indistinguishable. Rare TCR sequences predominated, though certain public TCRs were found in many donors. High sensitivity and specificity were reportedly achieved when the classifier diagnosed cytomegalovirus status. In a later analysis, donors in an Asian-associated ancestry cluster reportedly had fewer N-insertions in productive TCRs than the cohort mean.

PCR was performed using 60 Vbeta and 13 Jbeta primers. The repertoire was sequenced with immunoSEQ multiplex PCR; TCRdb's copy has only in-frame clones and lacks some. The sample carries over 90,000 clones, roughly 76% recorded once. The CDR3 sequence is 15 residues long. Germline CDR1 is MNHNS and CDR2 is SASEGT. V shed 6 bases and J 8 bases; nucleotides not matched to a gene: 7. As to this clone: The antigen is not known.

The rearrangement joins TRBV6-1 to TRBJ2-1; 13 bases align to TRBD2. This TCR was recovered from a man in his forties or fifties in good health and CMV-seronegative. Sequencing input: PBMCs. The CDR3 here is CASSTLAGGLDEQFF. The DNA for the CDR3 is TGTGCCAGCAGCACACTAGCGGGGGGGCTTGATGAGCAGTTCTTC.